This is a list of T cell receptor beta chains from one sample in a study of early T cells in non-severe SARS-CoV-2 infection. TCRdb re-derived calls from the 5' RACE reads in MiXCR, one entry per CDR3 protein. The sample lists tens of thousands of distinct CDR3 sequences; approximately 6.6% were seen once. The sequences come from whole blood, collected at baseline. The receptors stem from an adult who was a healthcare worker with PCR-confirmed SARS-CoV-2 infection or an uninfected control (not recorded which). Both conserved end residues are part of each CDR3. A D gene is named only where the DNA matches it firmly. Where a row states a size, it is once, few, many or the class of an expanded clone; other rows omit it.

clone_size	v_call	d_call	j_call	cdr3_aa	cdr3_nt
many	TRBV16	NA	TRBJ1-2	CASSLGPNYGYTF	TGTGCCAGCAGCCTCGGCCCTAACTATGGCTACACCTTC
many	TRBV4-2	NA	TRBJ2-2	CASSQGDANTGELFF	TGTGCCAGCAGCCAAGGGGACGCGAACACCGGGGAGCTGTTTTTT
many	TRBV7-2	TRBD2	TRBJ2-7	CASSFTSGGSYEQYF	TGTGCCAGCAGCTTCACCTCGGGGGGGTCCTACGAGCAGTACTTC
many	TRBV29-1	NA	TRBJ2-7	CSVAGQAYEQYF	TGCAGCGTGGCGGGACAAGCCTACGAGCAGTACTTC
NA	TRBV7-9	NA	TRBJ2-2	CASSLGIDSNTGGLFF	TGTGCCAGCAGCTTAGGGATCGACAGTAACACCGGGGGGCTGTTTTTT
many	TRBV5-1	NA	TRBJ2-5	CASSLGPGKEETQYF	TGCGCCAGCAGCTTGGGTCCAGGGAAGGAGGAGACCCAGTACTTC
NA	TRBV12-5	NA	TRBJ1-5	CASGLTQGNQPQHF	TGTGCTAGTGGTTTAACTCAGGGAAATCAGCCCCAGCATTTT
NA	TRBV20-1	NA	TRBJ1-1	CSAEGQLNTEAFF	TGCAGTGCTGAGGGACAATTGAACACTGAAGCTTTCTTT
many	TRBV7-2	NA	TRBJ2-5	CASSPPNQETQYF	TGTGCCAGCTCTCCACCGAACCAAGAGACCCAGTACTTC
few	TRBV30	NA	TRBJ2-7	CAWSAGYEQYF	TGTGCCTGGAGTGCGGGTTACGAGCAGTACTTC
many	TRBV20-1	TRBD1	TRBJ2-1	CSAHAGTGTYNEQFF	TGCAGTGCCCATGCCGGGACAGGAACCTACAATGAGCAGTTCTTC
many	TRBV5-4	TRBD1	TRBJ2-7	CASSLEQGAYEQYF	TGTGCCAGCAGCTTGGAACAGGGGGCCTACGAGCAGTACTTC
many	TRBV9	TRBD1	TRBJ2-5	CASSTGVYETQYF	TGTGCCAGCAGCACAGGGGTCTATGAGACCCAGTACTTC
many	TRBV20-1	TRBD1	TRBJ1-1	CSARQGAGSTEAFF	TGCAGTGCTCGACAGGGGGCGGGAAGCACTGAAGCTTTCTTT
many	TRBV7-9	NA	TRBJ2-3	CASGVLPDTQYF	TGTGCCAGCGGCGTCTTGCCAGATACGCAGTATTTT
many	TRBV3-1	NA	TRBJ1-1	CASSQTDTEAFF	TGTGCCAGCAGCCAAACAGACACTGAAGCTTTCTTT
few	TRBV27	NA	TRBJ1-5	CASGRGAYSNQPQHF	TGTGCCAGCGGGCGGGGGGCTTATAGCAATCAGCCCCAGCATTTT
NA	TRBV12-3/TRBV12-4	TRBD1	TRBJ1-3	CASGTGAINTIYF	TGTGCCAGCGGCACAGGGGCCATCAACACCATATATTTT
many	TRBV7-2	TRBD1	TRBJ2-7	CASSLEGTGAREQYF	TGTGCCAGCAGCTTGGAAGGGACAGGGGCCCGCGAGCAGTACTTC
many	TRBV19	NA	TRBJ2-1	CASSRGEQFF	TGTGCCAGTAGTAGGGGTGAGCAGTTCTTC
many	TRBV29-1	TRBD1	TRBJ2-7	CSVEDPRAGGEQYF	TGCAGCGTTGAAGATCCCCGGGCAGGGGGCGAGCAGTACTTC
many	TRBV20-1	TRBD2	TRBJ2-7	CSARSGGGSSYEQYF	TGCAGTGCTAGGTCGGGCGGGGGAAGCTCCTACGAGCAGTACTTC
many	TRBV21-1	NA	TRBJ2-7	CASSKGLAEALGEQYF	TGTGCCAGCAGCAAAGGGCTAGCGGAGGCCCTTGGCGAGCAGTACTTC
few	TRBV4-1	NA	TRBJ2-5	CASSPGAGETQYF	TGCGCCAGCAGCCCAGGGGCCGGAGAGACCCAGTACTTC
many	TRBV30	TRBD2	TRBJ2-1	CAWSSRSGGRYNEQFF	TGTGCCTGGAGTTCCCGCAGCGGCGGGAGATACAATGAGCAGTTCTTC
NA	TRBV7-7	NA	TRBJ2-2	CASSSQRAGAGELFF	TGTGCTAGCAGCTCACAAAGGGCAGGGGCCGGGGAGCTGTTTTTT
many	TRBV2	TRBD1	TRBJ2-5	CASREGTGGQETQYF	TGTGCCAGCAGAGAGGGGACAGGGGGACAAGAGACCCAGTACTTC
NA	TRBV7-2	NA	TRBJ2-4	CASSPRGRPDVAKNIQYF	TGTGCCAGCAGCCCGCGGGGCCGACCGGATGTAGCCAAAAACATTCAGTACTTC
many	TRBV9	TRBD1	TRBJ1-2	CASSPGQGATSYTF	TGTGCCAGCAGCCCCGGACAGGGGGCAACGAGCTACACCTTC
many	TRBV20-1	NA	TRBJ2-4	CSARDSQGGNIQYF	TGCAGTGCTAGAGATTCCCAGGGGGGCAACATTCAGTACTTC
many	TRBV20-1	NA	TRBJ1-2	CSARVDYGYTF	TGCAGTGCTAGAGTTGACTATGGCTACACCTTC
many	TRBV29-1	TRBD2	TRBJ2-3	CSVTSGGGNTQYF	TGCAGCGTCACTAGCGGAGGCGGGAATACGCAGTATTTT